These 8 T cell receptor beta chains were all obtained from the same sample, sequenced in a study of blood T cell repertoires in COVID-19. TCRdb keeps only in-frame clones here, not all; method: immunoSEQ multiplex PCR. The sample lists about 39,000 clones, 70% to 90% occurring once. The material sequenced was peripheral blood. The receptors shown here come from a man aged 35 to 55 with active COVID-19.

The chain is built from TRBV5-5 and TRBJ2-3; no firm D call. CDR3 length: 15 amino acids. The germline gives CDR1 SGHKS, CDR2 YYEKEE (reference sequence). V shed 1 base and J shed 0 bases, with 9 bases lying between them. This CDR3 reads CASSLSGTSTDTQYF. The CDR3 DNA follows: TGTGCCAGCAGCTTGTCTGGTACTAGCACAGATACGCAGTATTTT.

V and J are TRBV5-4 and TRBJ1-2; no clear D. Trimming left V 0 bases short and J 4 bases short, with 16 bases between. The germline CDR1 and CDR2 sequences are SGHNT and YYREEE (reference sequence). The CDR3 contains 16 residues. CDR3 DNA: TGTGCCAGCAGCTTGGCGGCGGGCCAGACCTCCTATGGCTACACCTTC. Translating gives CASSLAAGQTSYGYTF.

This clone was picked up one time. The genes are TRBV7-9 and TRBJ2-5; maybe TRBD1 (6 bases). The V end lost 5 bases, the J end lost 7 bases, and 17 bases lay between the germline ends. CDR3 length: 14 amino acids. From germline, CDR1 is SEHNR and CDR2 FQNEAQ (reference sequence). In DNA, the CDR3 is TGTGCCAGCAGCCTCGAGACCCAAGGGGGGACCCAGTACTTC. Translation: CASSLETQGGTQYF.

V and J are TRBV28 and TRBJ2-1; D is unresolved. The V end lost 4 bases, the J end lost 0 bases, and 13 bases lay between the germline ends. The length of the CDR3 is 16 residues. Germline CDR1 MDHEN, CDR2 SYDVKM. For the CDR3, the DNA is TGTGCCAGCAGTTCTCCCACCCCGGGCTCCTACAATGAGCAGTTCTTC. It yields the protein CASSSPTPGSYNEQFF.

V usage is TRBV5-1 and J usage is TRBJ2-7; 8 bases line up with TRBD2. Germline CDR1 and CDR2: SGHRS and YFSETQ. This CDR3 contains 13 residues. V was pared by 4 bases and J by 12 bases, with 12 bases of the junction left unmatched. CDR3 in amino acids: CASSLEPGGSRYF. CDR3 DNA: TGCGCCAGCAGCCTCGAACCGGGGGGGTCTAGGTACTTC.

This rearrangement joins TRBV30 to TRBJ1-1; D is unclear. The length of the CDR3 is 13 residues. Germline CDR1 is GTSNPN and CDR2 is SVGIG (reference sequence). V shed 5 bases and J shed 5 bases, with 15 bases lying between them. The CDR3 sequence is CAWSGESRTEAFF. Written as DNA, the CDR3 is TGTGCCTGGTCTGGGGAGTCAAGGACTGAAGCTTTCTTT.

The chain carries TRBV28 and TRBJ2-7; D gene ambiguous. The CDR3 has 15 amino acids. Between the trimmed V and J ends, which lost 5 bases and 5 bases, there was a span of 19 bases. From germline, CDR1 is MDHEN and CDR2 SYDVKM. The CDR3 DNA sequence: TGTGCCAGCAGTCCCCTGGCTAGTCTGGCCCACGAGCAGTACTTC. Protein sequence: CASSPLASLAHEQYF.

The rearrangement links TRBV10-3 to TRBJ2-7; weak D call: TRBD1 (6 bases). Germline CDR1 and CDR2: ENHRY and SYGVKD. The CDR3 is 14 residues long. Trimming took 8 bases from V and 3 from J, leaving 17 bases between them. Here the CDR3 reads CAISSRTANYEQYF. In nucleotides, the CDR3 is TGTGCCATCTCCTCAAGGACAGCTAACTACGAGCAGTACTTC.